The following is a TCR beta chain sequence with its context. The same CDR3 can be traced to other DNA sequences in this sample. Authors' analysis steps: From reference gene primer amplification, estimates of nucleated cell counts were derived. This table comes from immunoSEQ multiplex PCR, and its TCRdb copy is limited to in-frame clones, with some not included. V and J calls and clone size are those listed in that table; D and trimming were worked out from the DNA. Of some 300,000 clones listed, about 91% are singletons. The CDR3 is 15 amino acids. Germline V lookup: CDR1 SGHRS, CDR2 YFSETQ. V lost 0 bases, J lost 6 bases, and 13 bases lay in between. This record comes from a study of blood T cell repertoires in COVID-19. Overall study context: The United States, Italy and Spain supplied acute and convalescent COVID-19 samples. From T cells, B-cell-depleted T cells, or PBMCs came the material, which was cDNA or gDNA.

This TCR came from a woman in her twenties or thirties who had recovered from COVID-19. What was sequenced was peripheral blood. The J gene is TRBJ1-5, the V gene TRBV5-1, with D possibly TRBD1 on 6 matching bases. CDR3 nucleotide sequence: TGCGCCAGCAGCTTGGAGGGGGTGGGGAGTCAGCCCCAGCATTTT. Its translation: CASSLEGVGSQPQHF.